This T cell receptor (beta chain) was recovered during a study of cytomegalovirus exposure and HLA in healthy donors. Study details: When 398 donors were genotyped, roughly 78% of them were found to fall in the Caucasian-associated ancestry cluster.

The CDR3 runs to 15 residues. Per germline, CDR1 MRHNA and CDR2 SNTAGT. J lost 4 bases, V lost 3 bases, and 3 bases had no gene match. General study results and limits: The study dropped some indistinguishable V segments, TRBV6-2 and TRBV6-3 among them. Several of the most significant clusters appeared, in a later analysis, to be linked to common viral pathogens.

Comment on this clone: Its antigen is as yet unknown.

The PCR contained 60 Vbeta and 13 Jbeta primers. Some clones are missing from TCRdb's copy, which holds only in-frame ones; the method was immunoSEQ multiplex PCR. This table has about 200,000 clones, under 85% appearing once. The clonotype was recovered from a man in his fifties or sixties in good health and CMV-seronegative. Sequences were obtained from PBMCs. The genes are TRBV6-4 and TRBJ1-2; 12 positions agree with TRBD1. CDR3 bases: TGTGCCAGCAGTGAGGGACAGGGGGCAGGCTATGGCTACACCTTC. Its protein product is CASSEGQGAGYGYTF.